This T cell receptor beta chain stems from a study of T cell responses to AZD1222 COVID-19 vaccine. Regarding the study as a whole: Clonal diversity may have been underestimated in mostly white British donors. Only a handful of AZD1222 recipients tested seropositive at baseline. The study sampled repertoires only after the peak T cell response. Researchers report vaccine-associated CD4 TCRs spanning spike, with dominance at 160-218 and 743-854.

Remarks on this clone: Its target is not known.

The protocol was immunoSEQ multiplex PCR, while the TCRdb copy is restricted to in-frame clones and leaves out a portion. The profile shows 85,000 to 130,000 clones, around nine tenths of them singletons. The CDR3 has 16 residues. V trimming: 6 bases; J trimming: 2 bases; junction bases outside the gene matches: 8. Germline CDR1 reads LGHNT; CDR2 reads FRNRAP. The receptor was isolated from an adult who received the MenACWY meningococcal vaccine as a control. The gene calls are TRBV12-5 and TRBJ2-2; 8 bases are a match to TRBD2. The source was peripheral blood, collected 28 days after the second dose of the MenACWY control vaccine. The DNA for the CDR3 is TGTGCTAGTGGCTTCCAGCGGGGGAGCAACACCGGGGAGCTGTTTTTT. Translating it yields CASGFQRGSNTGELFF.